This TCR beta chain was recorded in a study of radiotherapy plus CTLA-4 blockade in lung cancer. Those with chemo-refractory metastatic non-small-cell lung cancer were treated with focal radiation combined with CTLA-4 blockade using ipilimumab. This CDR3 comprises 15 residues. The ends lost 4 bases at V and 2 bases at J; junction bases unmatched: 7. The germline V gene has CDR1 LGHNA and CDR2 YNFKEQ. Study results and limitations: Radiotherapy plus ipilimumab was followed by expansion in blood of tumor-derived TCR clones.

Notes on this clone: The antigen remains unidentified.

The repertoire was sequenced with immunoSEQ multiplex PCR; TCRdb's copy has only in-frame clones and lacks some. This table has approximately 94,000 clones, roughly 80% appearing once. Sample: peripheral blood, taken from a patient treated with radiotherapy plus ipilimumab. The TCR was taken from a human donor with non-small cell lung cancer that progressed on radiotherapy plus ipilimumab. The J gene is TRBJ2-7, the V gene TRBV4-2; TRBD2 matches 8 bases. The CDR3 is CASSLGVTSAYEQYF. The CDR3 DNA sequence: TGTGCCAGCAGCCTTGGGGTGACTAGCGCCTACGAGCAGTACTTC.